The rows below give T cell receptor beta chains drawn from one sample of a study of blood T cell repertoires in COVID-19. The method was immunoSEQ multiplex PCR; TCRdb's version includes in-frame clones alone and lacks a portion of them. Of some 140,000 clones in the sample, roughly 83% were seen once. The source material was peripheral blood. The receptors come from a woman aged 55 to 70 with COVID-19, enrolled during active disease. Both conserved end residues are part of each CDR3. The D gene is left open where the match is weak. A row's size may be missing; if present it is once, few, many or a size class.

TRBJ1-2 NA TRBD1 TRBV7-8 TGTGCCAGCAGCTTAGGGACAGGGGGCAACTATGGCTACACCTTC CASSLGTGGNYGYTF
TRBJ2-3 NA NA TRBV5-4 TGTGCCAGCAGCTTGGACTTGACTAGCACAGATACGCAGTATTTT CASSLDLTSTDTQYF
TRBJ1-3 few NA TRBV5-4 TGTGCCAGCAGCTTGGGCAGAATCGATTTCTCTGGAAACACCATATATTTT CASSLGRIDFSGNTIYF
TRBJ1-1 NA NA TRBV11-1 TGTGCCAGCGCTAGGACAGAAAACACTGAAGCTTTCTTT CASARTENTEAFF
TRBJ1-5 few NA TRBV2 TGTGCCAGCGCCCGAGGGAACCAGCCCCAGCATTTT CASARGNQPQHF
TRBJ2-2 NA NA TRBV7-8 TGTGCCAGCCAAAGACAGGTGAACACCGGGGAGCTGTTTTTT CASQRQVNTGELFF
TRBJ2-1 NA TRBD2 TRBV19 TGTGCCAGTAGTAAAAAACGACTAGCGGGGGGTCCGGAGGAGCAGTTCTTC CASSKKRLAGGPEEQFF
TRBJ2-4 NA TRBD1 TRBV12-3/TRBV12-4 TGTGCCAGCAGTCTGACAGGGGGCAACATTCAGTACTTC CASSLTGGNIQYF
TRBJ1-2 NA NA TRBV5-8 TGTGCCAGCAGCTTGGACATCAACTATGGCTACACCTTC CASSLDINYGYTF
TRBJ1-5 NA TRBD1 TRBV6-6 TGTGCCAGCAGACCGACAGGGTGGGACAATCAGCCCCAGCATTTT CASRPTGWDNQPQHF
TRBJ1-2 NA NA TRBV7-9 TGTGCCAGCAGCTTAGAGGGGGTGGGGTTTGGTGGCTACACCTTC CASSLEGVGFGGYTF
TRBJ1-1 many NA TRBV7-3 TGTGCCAGCAGCTTATTTGGGGGGTCTGAAGCTTTCTTT CASSLFGGSEAFF
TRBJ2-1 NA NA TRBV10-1 TGCGCCAGCAGTGAGTCAACAAGGGCAGGGGCGAACAATGAGCAGTTCTTC CASSESTRAGANNEQFF
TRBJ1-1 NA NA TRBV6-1 TGTGCCAGCAGTGAACGGGGGGCTCTGGGCACTGAAGCTTTCTTT CASSERGALGTEAFF
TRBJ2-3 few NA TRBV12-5 TGTGCTAGTGGTCCGCGGGATACGCAGTATTTT CASGPRDTQYF
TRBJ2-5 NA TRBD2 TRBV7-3 TGTGCCAGCAGCCTAGCCGGGGGGGAGACCCAGTACTTC CASSLAGGETQYF
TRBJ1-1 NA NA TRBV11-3 TGTGCCAGCAGCTTATCGGTGAACACTGAAGCTTTCTTT CASSLSVNTEAFF
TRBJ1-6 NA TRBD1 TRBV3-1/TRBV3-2 TGTGCCAGCAGCCAAGGTAGAGGGGGCAGCCATAATTCACCCCTCCACTTT CASSQGRGGSHNSPLHF
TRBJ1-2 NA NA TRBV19 TGTGCCAGTGGAATCCTCCCCGGGGAGTCAGGGGATTATGGCTACACCTTC CASGILPGESGDYGYTF
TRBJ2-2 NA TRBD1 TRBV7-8 TGTGCCAGCAGCTTAGGGACAGGGGGCGCCGGGGAGCTGTTTTTT CASSLGTGGAGELFF
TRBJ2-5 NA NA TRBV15 TGTGCCACCAGCAGAGGTAGCCGGGAAGAGACCCAGTACTTC CATSRGSREETQYF
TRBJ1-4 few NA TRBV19 TGTGCCAGTACGCAGCAGGCCGCGGGGGAAAAACTGTTTTTT CASTQQAAGEKLFF
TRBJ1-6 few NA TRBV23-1 TGCGCCAGCAGTGGGCGGACGGGGTGTGGATTTTCACCCCTCCACTTT CASSGRTGCGFSPLHF
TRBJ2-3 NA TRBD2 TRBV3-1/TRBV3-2 TGTGCCAGCAGGGAGGGACTAGATACAGATACGCAGTATTTT CASREGLDTDTQYF
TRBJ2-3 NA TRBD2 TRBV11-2 TGTGCCAGCAGCTTAGGAGGGACTAGCGAGTATTTT CASSLGGTSEYF
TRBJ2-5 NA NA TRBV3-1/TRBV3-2 TGTGCCAGCGCTACACACCAGGGGACCCAGTACTTC CASATHQGTQYF
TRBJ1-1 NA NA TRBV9 TGTGCCAGCAGCTCCCGGTCAGGGCAAGGGTCTGAAGCTTTCTTT CASSSRSGQGSEAFF
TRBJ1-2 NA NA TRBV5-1 TGCGCCAGCAGCTTGGACGGGTTATATGGCTACACCTTC CASSLDGLYGYTF
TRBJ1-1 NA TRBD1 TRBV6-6 TGTGCCAGCAGTTTAAAGCGACAGGGGGAAACTGAAGCTTTCTTT CASSLKRQGETEAFF
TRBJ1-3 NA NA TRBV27 TGTGCCAGCGGGTCGGGGGGGCACGGAAACACCATATATTTT CASGSGGHGNTIYF
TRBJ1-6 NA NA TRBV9 TGTGCCAGCAGCGTAGCAGTTTATAATTCACCCCTCCACTTT CASSVAVYNSPLHF
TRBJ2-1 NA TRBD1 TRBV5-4 TGTGCCAGCAGTCCGGGACAGGGGGCCTACAATGAGCAGTTCTTC CASSPGQGAYNEQFF
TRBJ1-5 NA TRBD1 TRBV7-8 TGTGCCAGCAGCTTAGACCGGGACAGGGTTCAGCCCCAGCATTTT CASSLDRDRVQPQHF